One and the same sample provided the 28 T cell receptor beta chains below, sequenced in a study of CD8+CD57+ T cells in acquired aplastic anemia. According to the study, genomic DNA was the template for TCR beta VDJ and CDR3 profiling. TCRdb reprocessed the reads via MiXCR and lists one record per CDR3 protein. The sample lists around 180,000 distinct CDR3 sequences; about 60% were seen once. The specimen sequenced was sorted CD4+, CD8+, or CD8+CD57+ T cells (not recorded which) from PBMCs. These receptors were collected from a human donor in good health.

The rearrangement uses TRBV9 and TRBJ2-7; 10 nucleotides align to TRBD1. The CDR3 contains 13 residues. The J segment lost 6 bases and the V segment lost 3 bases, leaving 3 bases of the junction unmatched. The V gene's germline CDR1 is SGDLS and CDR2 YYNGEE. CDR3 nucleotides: TGTGCCAGCAGCGCCGGGACAGGGGTCGAGCAGTACTTC. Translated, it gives CASSAGTGVEQYF.

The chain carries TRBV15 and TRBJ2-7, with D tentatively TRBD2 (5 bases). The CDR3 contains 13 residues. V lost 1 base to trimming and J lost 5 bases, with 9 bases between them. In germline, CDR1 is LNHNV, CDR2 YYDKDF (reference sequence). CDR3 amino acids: CATSRAAGNEQYF. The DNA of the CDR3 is TGTGCCACCAGCAGAGCGGCCGGGAACGAGCAGTACTTC.

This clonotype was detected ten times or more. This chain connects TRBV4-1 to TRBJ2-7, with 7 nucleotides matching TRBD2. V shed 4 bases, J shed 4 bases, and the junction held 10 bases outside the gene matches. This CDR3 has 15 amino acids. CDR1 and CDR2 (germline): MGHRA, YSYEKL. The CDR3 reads CASSPEWGLPYEQYF. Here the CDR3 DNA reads TGCGCCAGCAGCCCAGAATGGGGACTACCGTACGAGCAGTACTTC.

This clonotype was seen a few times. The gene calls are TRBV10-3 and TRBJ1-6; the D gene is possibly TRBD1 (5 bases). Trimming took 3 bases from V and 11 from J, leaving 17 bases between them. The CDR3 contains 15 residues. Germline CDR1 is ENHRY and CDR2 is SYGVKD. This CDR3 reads CAISEVGQGRPPLHF. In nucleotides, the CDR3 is TGTGCCATCAGTGAAGTTGGTCAGGGAAGACCACCCCTCCACTTT.

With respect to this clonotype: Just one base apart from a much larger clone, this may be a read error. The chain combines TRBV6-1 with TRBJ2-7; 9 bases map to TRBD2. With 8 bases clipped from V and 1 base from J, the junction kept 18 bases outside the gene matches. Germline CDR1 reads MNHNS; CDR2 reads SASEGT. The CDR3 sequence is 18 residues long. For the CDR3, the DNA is TGTGCCAGCTTCCCTCCGGGGCCAACAGCGGGAGGATCCTACGAGCAGTACTTC. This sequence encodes CASFPPGPTAGGSYEQYF.

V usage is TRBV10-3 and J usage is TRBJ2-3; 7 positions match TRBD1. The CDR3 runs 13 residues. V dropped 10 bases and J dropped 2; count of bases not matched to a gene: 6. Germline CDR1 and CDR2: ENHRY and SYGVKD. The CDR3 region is CATAQGFTDTQYF. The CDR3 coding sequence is TGTGCCACGGCACAGGGGTTCACAGATACGCAGTATTTT.

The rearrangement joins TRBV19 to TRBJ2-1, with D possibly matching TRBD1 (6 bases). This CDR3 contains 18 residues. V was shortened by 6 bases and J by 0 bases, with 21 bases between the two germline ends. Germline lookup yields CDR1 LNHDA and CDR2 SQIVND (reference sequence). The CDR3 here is CASRSTGTPISSYNEQFF. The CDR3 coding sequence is TGTGCCAGTAGATCAACAGGGACCCCCATTAGCTCCTACAATGAGCAGTTCTTC.

CDR3 amino acids: CATSSGTGYGELFF. For the CDR3, the DNA is TGTGCCACCAGTTCGGGGACAGGGTACGGGGAGCTGTTTTTT. The rearrangement links TRBV24-1 to TRBJ2-2, with 9 positions matching TRBD1. CDR1 is KGHDR, CDR2 SFDVKD, per germline. The CDR3 has 14 residues. The junction had 5 bases not matched to a gene; V was cut back by 6 bases and J by 7 bases.

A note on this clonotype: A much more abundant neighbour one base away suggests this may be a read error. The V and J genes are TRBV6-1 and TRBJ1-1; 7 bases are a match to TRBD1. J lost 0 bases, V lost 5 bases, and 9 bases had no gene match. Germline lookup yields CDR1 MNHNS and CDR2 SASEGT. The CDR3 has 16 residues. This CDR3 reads CASSYSTGWMNTEAFF. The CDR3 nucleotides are TGTGCCAGCAGTTACTCGACAGGGTGGATGAACACTGAAGCTTTCTTT.

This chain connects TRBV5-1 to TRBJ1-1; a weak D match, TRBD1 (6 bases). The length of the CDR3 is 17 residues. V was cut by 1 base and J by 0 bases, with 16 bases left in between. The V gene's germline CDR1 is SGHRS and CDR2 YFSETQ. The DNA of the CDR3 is TGCGCCAGCAGCTTGACCGGACAGTCTTCAATGAACACTGAAGCTTTCTTT. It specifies CASSLTGQSSMNTEAFF.

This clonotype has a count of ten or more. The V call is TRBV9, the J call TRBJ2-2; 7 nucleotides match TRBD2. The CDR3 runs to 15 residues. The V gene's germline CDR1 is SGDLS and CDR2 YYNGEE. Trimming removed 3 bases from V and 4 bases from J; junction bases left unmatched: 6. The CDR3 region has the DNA TGTGCCAGCAGCGCCGCGGGGGAAACCACCGGGGAGCTGTTTTTT. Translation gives CASSAAGETTGELFF. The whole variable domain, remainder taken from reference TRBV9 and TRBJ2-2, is DSGVTQTPKHLITATGQRVTLRCSPRSGDLSVYWYQQSLDQGLQFLIQYYNGEERAKGNILERFSAQQFPDLHSELNLSSLELGDSALYFCASSAAGETTGELFFGEGSRLTVL.

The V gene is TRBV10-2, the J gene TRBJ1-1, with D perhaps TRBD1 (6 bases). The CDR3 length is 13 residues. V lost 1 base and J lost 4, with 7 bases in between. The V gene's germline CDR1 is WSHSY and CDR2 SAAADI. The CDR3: CASSEWGATEAFF. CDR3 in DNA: TGCGCCAGCAGTGAGTGGGGGGCCACTGAAGCTTTCTTT.

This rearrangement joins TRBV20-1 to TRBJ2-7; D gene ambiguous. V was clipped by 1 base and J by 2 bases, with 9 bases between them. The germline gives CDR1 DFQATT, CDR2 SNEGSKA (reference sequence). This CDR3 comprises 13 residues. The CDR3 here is CSARVAAPYEQYF. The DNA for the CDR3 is TGCAGTGCTAGAGTCGCAGCTCCCTACGAGCAGTACTTC.

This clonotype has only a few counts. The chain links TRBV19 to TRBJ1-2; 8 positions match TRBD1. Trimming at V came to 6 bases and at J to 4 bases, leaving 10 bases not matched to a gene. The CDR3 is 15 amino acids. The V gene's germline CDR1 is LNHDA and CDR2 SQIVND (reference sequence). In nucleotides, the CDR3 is TGTGCCAGTAGCGGACAGGGTGGGGAGTCCTATGGCTACACCTTC. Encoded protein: CASSGQGGESYGYTF.

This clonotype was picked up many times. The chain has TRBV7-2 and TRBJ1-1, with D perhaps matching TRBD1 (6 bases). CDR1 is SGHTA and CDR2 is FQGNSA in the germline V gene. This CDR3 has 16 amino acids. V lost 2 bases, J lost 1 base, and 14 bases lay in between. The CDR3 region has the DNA TGTGCCAGCAGCTTACCAGGGGACGAGGAGAACACTGAAGCTTTCTTT. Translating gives CASSLPGDEENTEAFF.

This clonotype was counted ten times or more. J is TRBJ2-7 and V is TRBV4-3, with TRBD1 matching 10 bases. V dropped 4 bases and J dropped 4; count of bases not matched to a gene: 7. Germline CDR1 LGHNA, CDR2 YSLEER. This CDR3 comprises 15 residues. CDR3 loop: CASSRAGTGAYEQYF. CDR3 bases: TGCGCCAGCAGCCGAGCCGGGACAGGGGCTTACGAGCAGTACTTC.

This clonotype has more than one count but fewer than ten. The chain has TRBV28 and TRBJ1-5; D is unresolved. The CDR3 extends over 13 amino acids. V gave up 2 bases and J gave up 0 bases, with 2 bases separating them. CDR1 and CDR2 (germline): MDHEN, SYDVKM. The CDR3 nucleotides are TGTGCCAGCAGTTTAAATAGCAATCAGCCCCAGCATTTT. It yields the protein CASSLNSNQPQHF.

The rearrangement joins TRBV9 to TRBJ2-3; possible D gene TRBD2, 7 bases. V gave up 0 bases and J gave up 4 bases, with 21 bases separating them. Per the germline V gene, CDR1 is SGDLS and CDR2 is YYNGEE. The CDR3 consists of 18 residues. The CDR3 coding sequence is TGTGCCAGCAGCGTAGAAAGCGGGGACATCGTTGGCGCAGATACGCAGTATTTT. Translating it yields CASSVESGDIVGADTQYF.

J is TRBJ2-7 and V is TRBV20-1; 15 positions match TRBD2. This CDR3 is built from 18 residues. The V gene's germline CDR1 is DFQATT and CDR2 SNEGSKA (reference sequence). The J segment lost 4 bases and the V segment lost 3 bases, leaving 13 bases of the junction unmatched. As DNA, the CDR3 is TGCAGTGCTAGTGGACCAGGGGGGACTAGCGGGAGGAGGTACGAGCAGTACTTC. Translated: CSASGPGGTSGRRYEQYF.

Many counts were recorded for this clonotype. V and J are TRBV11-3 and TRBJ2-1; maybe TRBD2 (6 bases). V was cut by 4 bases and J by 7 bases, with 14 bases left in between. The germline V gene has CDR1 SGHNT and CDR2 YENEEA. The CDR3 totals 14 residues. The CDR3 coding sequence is TGTGCCAGCAGCTCCGGGAGCGGGTTGAATGAGCAGTTCTTC. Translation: CASSSGSGLNEQFF.

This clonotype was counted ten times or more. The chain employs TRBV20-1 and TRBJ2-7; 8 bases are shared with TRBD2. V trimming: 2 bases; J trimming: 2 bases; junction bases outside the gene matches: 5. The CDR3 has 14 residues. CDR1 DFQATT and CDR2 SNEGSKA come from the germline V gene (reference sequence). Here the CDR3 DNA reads TGCAGTGCTAGATTTAGCGGGGCAACCTACGAGCAGTACTTC. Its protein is CSARFSGATYEQYF.

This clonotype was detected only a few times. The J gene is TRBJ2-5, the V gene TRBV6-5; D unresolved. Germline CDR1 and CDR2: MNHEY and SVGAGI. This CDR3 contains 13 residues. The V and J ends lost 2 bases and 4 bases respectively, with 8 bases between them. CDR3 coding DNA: TGTGCCAGCAGTTACGGAGCAGGAGAGACCCAGTACTTC. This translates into CASSYGAGETQYF.

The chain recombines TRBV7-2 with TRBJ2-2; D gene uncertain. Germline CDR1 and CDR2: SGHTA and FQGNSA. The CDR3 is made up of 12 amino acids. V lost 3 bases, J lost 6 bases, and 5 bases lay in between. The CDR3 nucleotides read TGTGCCAGCAGCTTTGGAGCCGGGGAGCTGTTTTTT. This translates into CASSFGAGELFF.

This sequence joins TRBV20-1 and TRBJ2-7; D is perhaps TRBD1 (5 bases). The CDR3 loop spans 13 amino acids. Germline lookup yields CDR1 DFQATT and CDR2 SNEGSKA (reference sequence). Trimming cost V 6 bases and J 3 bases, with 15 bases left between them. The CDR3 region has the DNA TGCAGTGCCGTGGGGCAGACACTCTACGAGCAGTACTTC. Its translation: CSAVGQTLYEQYF.

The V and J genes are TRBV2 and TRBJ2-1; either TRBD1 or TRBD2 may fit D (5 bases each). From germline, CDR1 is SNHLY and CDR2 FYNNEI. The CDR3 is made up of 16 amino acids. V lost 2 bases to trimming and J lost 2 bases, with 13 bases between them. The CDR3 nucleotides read TGTGCCAGCAGTGAACAGGGAGCGGCTACCTACAATGAGCAGTTCTTC. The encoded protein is CASSEQGAATYNEQFF.

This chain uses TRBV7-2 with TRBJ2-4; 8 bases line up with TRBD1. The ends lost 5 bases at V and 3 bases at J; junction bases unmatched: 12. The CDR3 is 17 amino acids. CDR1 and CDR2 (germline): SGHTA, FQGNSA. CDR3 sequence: CASSLFDRGNDKNIQYF. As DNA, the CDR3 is TGTGCCAGCAGCCTCTTCGACAGGGGAAACGACAAAAACATTCAGTACTTC.

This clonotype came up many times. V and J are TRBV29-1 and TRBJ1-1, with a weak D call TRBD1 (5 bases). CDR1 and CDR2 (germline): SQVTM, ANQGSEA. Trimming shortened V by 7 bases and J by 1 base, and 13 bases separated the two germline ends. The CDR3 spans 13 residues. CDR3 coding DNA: TGCAGCGCCACTGGGACGGAGAACACTGAAGCTTTCTTT. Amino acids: CSATGTENTEAFF.

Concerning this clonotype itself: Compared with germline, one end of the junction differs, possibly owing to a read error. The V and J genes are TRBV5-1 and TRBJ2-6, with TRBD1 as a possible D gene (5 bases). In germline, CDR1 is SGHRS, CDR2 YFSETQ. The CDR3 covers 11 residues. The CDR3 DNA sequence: TGCGCCAGCAAGGGGATTAACACTGAAGCTTTC. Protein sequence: CASKGINTEAF.